This TCR beta chain was documented in a study of identical twins. Study-level results: Shared out-of-frame alpha sequences (those common to twins) showed excess low generation probability. There is a chance that invariant MAIT and iNKT cells partially muddied zero-insertion analyses.

As concerns this clonotype: What it recognizes is unknown.

Unique molecular identifiers were in the cDNA, with template-switch universal primer binding. TCRdb passed the 5' RACE reads through MiXCR, listing each CDR3 protein once. In the table there are under 300,000 distinct CDR3 sequences, around an eighth of which are singletons. In every case, the donor was a healthy Caucasian. CDR3 length: 15 residues. The germline V gene has CDR1 MNHEY and CDR2 SVGAGI. The junction had 1 base not matched to a gene; V was cut back by 0 bases and J by 9 bases. This chain links TRBV6-5 with TRBJ2-1; 14 nucleotides align to TRBD2. The receptor was derived from a woman aged 18-35 years in good health. Sequenced sample: memory (CD45RO+) T cells sorted from blood. The CDR3 DNA is TGTGCCAGCAGTTACTCGACTAGCGGGGGGGCTGAGCAGTTCTTC. Its translation is CASSYSTSGGAEQFF.